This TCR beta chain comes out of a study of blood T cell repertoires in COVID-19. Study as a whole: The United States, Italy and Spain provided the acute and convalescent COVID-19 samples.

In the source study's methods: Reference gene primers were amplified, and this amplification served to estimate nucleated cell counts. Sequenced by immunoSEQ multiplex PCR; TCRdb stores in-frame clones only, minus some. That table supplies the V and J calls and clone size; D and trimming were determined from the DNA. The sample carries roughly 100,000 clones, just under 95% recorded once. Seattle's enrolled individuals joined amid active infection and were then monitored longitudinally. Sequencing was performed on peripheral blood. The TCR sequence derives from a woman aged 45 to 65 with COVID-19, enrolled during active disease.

The CDR3 coding sequence is TGTGCCTGGACCGACAGAAACATCTCCTACGAGCAGTACTTC. The encoded protein is CAWTDRNISYEQYF. The V gene is TRBV30, the J gene TRBJ2-7; tentatively, D is TRBD1 (5 bases). The germline gives CDR1 GTSNPN, CDR2 SVGIG (reference sequence). Trimming pared 4 bases from V and 0 bases from J, leaving 13 bases between. The CDR3 extends over 14 amino acids.